This T cell receptor beta chain was found in a study of cytomegalovirus exposure and HLA in healthy donors. Germline trimming cut 0 bases from V and 1 base from J; bases unmatched to any gene: 4. Per the germline V gene, CDR1 is SGHNT and CDR2 is YYREEE (reference sequence). This CDR3 comprises 17 residues. This clone was found once. With 60 Vbeta and 13 Jbeta primers, the PCR was carried out. Sequencing was performed with immunoSEQ multiplex PCR; in TCRdb, only in-frame clones are kept and a portion is missing. This sample yields about 140,000 clones, of which about 79% are seen a single time; around 1.8% belongs to the top ten.

The sequenced material came from PBMCs. The rearrangement uses TRBV5-4 and TRBJ2-3; 11 nucleotides agree with TRBD2. The sequence came from a female donor in good health and CMV-seropositive. In nucleotides, the CDR3 is TGTGCCAGCAGCTTGGCCGCGACTAGCGGGGGCACAGATACGCAGTATTTT. It encodes CASSLAATSGGTDTQYF. The entire variable domain, with the rest obtained from reference TRBV5-4 and TRBJ2-3, is as follows: ETGVTQSPTHLIKTRGQQVTLRCSSQSGHNTVSWYQQALGQGPQFIFQYYREEENGRGNFPPRFSGLQFPNYSSELNVNALELDDSALYLCASSLAATSGGTDTQYFGPGTRLTVL.